Below, 18 T cell receptor beta chains from the same sample are listed, as sequenced in a study of blood T cell repertoires in COVID-19. This table comes from immunoSEQ multiplex PCR, and its TCRdb copy is limited to in-frame clones, with some not included. The data contain more than 200,000 clones, around 83% of them seen just once; the ten biggest clones take up roughly 8%. Specimen: peripheral blood. These receptors originate from a woman between 50 and 59 years old with acute or convalescent COVID-19.

This chain joins TRBV20-1 and TRBJ2-1; TRBD1 might be the D (6 bases). The germline V gene encodes CDR1 DFQATT and CDR2 SNEGSKA (reference sequence). CDR3 length: 11 amino acids. Trimming cost V 3 bases and J 10 bases, with 10 bases left between them. CDR3 amino acids: CSASLGQEQFF. CDR3 nucleotides: TGCAGTGCTAGCCTAGGACAGGAGCAGTTCTTC.

V and J are TRBV2 and TRBJ1-2; no reliable D call. The CDR3 spans 11 residues. Germline V gene lookup returns CDR1 SNHLY and CDR2 FYNNEI. V was trimmed by 9 bases and J by 3 bases, leaving 8 bases between them. This CDR3 reads CASTLDYGYTF. Written as DNA, the CDR3 is TGTGCCAGTACTTTAGACTATGGCTACACCTTC.

The rearrangement links TRBV7-9 to TRBJ2-1; 8 bases are a match to TRBD2. The CDR3 contains 15 residues. Germline-derived CDR1 and CDR2 are SEHNR and FQNEAQ (reference sequence). V shed 1 base and J 6 bases; nucleotides not matched to a gene: 5. The CDR3 nucleotides read TGTGCCAGCAGCTTAGGGGGACTAGGGGGCAATGAGCAGTTCTTC. Translation: CASSLGGLGGNEQFF.

This clone was detected many times. The J gene is TRBJ1-6, the V gene TRBV11-2, with 9 bases lining up with TRBD1. The V gene end was trimmed by 4 bases and the J gene end by 9 bases; junction bases not matched to a gene: 7. CDR3 length: 15 residues. The germline V gene encodes CDR1 SGHAT and CDR2 FQNNGV. The CDR3 here is CASSSSGTGISPLHF. CDR3 coding DNA: TGTGCCAGCAGCTCATCCGGGACAGGGATTTCACCCCTCCACTTT.

The chain carries TRBV6-4 and TRBJ2-3; D not resolved. V lost 6 bases and J lost 3, with 13 bases in between. Germline lookup yields CDR1 MRHNA and CDR2 SNTAGT. The CDR3 has 14 amino acids. This CDR3 reads CASSLKTGTDTQYF. CDR3 bases: TGTGCCAGCAGCCTAAAGACTGGGACAGATACGCAGTATTTT.

This clone was counted once. The chain couples TRBV10-3 to TRBJ2-1, with 7 positions matching TRBD1. CDR3 size: 11 residues. The V segment lost 11 bases and the J segment 9 bases; nucleotides outside the gene matches: 7. CDR1 and CDR2 from the germline V gene are ENHRY and SYGVKD. CDR3 DNA sequence: TGTGCCCCAGGAGAGGGGGCTGAGCAGTTCTTC. It codes for CAPGEGAEQFF.

This clone turned up a few times. V gene TRBV5-4 combines with J gene TRBJ1-5; 10 bases are a match to TRBD1. The CDR3 extends over 14 amino acids. V shed 4 bases, J shed 7 bases, and the junction held 5 bases outside the gene matches. CDR1 SGHNT and CDR2 YYREEE come from the germline V gene (reference sequence). In nucleotides, the CDR3 is TGTGCCAGCAGCCTCGGGACAGGGGACCAGCCCCAGCATTTT. This encodes CASSLGTGDQPQHF.

The chain carries TRBV28 and TRBJ1-2, with D possibly being TRBD1 (5 bases). The V gene lost 8 bases and the J gene lost 7 bases, with 14 bases spanning the gap. This CDR3 spans 12 amino acids. CDR1 is MDHEN and CDR2 is SYDVKM in the germline V gene. The CDR3 is CASEHKRGGYTF. The DNA for the CDR3 is TGTGCCAGCGAACATAAAAGGGGTGGCTACACCTTC.

This rearrangement joins TRBV19 to TRBJ1-1; D possibly corresponds to TRBD1 (5 bases). The germline V and J ends were trimmed by 6 bases and 0 bases, with 14 bases remaining between them. Germline V gives CDR1 LNHDA, CDR2 SQIVND (reference sequence). The CDR3 spans 15 residues. CDR3 sequence reads: CASSRTTALNTEAFF. The CDR3, as DNA: TGTGCCAGTAGCAGGACGACAGCTTTGAACACTGAAGCTTTCTTT.

V and J are TRBV7-2 and TRBJ1-2, with 11 bases lining up with TRBD1. CDR3 length: 14 amino acids. The trim removed 5 bases at V and 8 bases at J, leaving 7 bases unmatched. Germline assignment: CDR1 SGHTA and CDR2 FQGNSA. The CDR3 reads CASSLHGTGGGYTF. CDR3 in DNA: TGTGCCAGCAGCCTTCACGGGACAGGGGGAGGCTACACCTTC.

The chain combines TRBV7-9 with TRBJ1-1, with D perhaps TRBD1 (5 bases). CDR3 length: 14 residues. V lost 5 bases to trimming and J lost 5 bases, with 15 bases between them. Germline lookup yields CDR1 SEHNR and CDR2 FQNEAQ (reference sequence). The CDR3 region is CASSPDPGLTEAFF. CDR3 DNA: TGTGCCAGCAGCCCGGATCCAGGGTTGACTGAAGCTTTCTTT.

A remark on this clone: Its ends do not fully match the called genes, so a read error is possible. The V and J genes are TRBV5-1 and TRBJ1-2, with D perhaps TRBD1 (6 bases). CDR1 and CDR2 (germline): SGHRS, YFSETQ. This CDR3 contains 14 residues. CDR3 in amino acids: CASSPQGGNDGYTF. CDR3 coding DNA: TGCGCCAGCAGCCCCCAAGGGGGTAACGATGGCTACACCTTC.

The CDR3 sequence is CASSYRTGTSYEQYF. DNA for the CDR3: TGCGCCAGCAGCTACCGGACAGGGACAAGCTACGAGCAGTACTTC. V gene TRBV5-1 combines with J gene TRBJ2-7; 8 bases map to TRBD1. CDR3 length: 15 residues. Trimming at V came to 3 bases and at J to 3 bases, leaving 8 bases not matched to a gene. Germline assignment: CDR1 SGHRS and CDR2 YFSETQ. Together with reference TRBV5-1 and TRBJ2-7, the CDR3 gives the full variable domain: KAGVTQTPRYLIKTRGQQVTLSCSPISGHRSVSWYQQTPGQGLQFLFEYFSETQRNKGNFPGRFSGRQFSNSRSEMNVSTLELGDSALYLCASSYRTGTSYEQYFGPGTRLTVT.

The chain combines TRBV6-1 with TRBJ2-1; TRBD2 matches at 8 bases. J gave up 0 bases and V 4 bases, and 5 bases lay outside the gene matches. The CDR3 length is 16 residues. Germline V lookup: CDR1 MNHNS, CDR2 SASEGT. In nucleotides, the CDR3 is TGTGCCAGCAGTGGATGGAGCGGGAGCTCCTACAATGAGCAGTTCTTC. This gives the protein CASSGWSGSSYNEQFF.

V gene TRBV30 combines with J gene TRBJ2-5; D may be TRBD1 (6 bases). CDR1 and CDR2 from the germline V gene are GTSNPN and SVGIG (reference sequence). The CDR3 loop spans 13 amino acids. V lost 3 bases, J lost 7 bases, and 15 bases lay in between. The CDR3 coding sequence is TGTGCCTGGAGACAGACAGGACCCCCGACCCAGTACTTC. It specifies CAWRQTGPPTQYF.

The gene calls are TRBV7-6 and TRBJ1-5, with a tentative D call TRBD1 (5 bases). CDR3 size: 15 residues. Germline CDR1 is SGHVS and CDR2 is FNYEAQ. The V and J ends lost 0 bases and 5 bases respectively, with 11 bases between them. The CDR3 reads CASSLALGGDQPQHF. As DNA, the CDR3 is TGTGCCAGCAGCTTAGCGTTGGGGGGGGATCAGCCCCAGCATTTT.

The chain combines TRBV15 with TRBJ1-3; D may be TRBD1 (5 bases). CDR1 is LNHNV, CDR2 YYDKDF, per germline (reference sequence). This CDR3 has 15 amino acids. V was cut by 1 base and J by 4 bases, with 11 bases left in between. CDR3 region: CATSRVGAIGNTIYF. CDR3 in DNA: TGTGCCACCAGCAGAGTAGGGGCCATAGGAAACACCATATATTTT.

The genes are TRBV10-3 and TRBJ1-2; the D gene is possibly TRBD1 (6 bases). V lost 2 bases, J lost 4 bases, and 11 bases lay in between. CDR1 is ENHRY and CDR2 is SYGVKD in the germline V gene. This CDR3 region has 14 residues. The CDR3 nucleotides read TGTGCCATCAGTGAGGCCGGACAGTCCTATGGCTACACCTTC. Its protein product is CAISEAGQSYGYTF.